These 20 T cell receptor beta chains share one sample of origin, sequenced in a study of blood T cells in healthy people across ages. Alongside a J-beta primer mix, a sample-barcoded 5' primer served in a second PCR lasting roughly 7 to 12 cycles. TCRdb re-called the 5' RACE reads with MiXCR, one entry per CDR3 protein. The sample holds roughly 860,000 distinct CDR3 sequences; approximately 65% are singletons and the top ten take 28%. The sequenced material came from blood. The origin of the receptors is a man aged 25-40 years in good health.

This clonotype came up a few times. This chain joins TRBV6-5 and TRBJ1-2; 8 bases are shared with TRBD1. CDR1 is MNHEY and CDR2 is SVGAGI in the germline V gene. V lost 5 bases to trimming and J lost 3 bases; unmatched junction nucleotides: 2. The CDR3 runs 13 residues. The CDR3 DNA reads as TGTGCCAGCAGTCAGGGACAGGACTATGGCTACACCTTC. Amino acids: CASSQGQDYGYTF.

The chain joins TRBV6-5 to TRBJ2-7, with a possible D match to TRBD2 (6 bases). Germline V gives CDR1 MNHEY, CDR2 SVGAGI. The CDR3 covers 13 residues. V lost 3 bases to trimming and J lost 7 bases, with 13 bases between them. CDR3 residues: CASSYWGVGEQYF. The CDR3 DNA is TGTGCCAGCAGTTATTGGGGGGTAGGGGAGCAGTACTTC.

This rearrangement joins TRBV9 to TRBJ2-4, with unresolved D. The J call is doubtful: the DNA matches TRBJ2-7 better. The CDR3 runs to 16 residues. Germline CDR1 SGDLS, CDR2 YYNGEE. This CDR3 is CASSVGVWAMSYEQYF. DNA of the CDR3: TGTGCCAGCAGCGTAGGTGTCTGGGCCATGTCCTACGAGCAGTACTTC.

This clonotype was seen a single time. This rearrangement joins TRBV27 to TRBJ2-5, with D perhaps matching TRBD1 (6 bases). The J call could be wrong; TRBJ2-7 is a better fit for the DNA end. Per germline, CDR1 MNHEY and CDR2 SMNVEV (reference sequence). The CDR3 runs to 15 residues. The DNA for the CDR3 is TGTGCCAGCAGACCAACCCACTTCAGGGGCGACGAGCAGTACTTC. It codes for CASRPTHFRGDEQYF.

The CDR3 nucleotides are TGCAGTGCTCCCCAACCAAGAGGTGAAAAACTGTTTTTT. It encodes CSAPQPRGEKLFF. This chain joins TRBV20-1 and TRBJ1-4; D gene uncertain. The CDR3 sequence is 13 residues long. Germline-derived CDR1 and CDR2 are DFQATT and SNEGSKA (reference sequence). The V gene lost 5 bases and the J gene lost 7 bases, with 14 bases spanning the gap.

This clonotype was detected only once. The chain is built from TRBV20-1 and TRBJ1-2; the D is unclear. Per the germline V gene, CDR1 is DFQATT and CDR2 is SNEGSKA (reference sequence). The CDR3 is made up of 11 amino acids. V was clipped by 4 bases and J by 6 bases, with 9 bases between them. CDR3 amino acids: CSANGADGYTF. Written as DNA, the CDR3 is TGCAGTGCTAACGGCGCGGATGGCTACACCTTC.

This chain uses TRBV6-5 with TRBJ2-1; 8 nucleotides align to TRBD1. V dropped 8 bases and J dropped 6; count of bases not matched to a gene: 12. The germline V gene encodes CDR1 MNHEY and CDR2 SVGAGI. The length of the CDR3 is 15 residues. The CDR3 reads CASQRTGGRFNEQFF. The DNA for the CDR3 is TGTGCCAGCCAACGAACAGGGGGAAGATTCAATGAGCAGTTCTTC.

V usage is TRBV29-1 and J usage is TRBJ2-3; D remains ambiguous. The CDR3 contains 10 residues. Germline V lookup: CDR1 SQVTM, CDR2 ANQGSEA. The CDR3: CRKETDTQYF. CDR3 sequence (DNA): TGCCGTAAAGAGACGGATACGCAGTATTTT.

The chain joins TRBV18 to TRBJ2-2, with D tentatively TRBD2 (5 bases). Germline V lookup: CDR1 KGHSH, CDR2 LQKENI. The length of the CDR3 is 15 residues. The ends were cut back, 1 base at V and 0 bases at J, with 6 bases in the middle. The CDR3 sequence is CASSPRESNTGELFF. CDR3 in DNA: TGTGCCAGCTCACCACGGGAGTCGAACACCGGGGAGCTGTTTTTT.

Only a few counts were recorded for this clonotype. CDR3 region: CASSRQASSYNEQFF. As DNA, the CDR3 is TGTGCCAGCAGTCGACAGGCCAGCTCCTACAATGAGCAGTTCTTC. This chain connects TRBV6-2 or TRBV6-3 to TRBJ2-1; tentatively, D is TRBD1 (6 bases). Germline V gene sequence: CDR1 MNHEY, CDR2 SVGEGT. The CDR3 runs 15 residues. The germline V and J ends were trimmed by 5 bases and 0 bases, with 11 bases remaining between them.

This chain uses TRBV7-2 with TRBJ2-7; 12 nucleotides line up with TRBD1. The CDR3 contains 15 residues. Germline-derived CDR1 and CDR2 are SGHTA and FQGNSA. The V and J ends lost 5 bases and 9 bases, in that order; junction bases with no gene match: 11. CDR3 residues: CASSPTGTGGAGQYF. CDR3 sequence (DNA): TGTGCCAGCAGCCCTACCGGGACAGGGGGCGCAGGGCAGTACTTC.

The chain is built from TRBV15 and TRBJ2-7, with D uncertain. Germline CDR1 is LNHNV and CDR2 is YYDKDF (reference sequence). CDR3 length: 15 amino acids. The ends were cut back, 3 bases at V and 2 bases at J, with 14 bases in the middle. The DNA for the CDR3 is TGTGCCACCAGCAGGGGCCCGGTCGGAGCCTACGAGCAGTACTTC. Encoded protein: CATSRGPVGAYEQYF.

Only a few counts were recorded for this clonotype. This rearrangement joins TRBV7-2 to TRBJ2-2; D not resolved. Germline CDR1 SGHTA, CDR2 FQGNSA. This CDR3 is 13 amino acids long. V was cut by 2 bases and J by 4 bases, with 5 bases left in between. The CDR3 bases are TGTGCCAGCAGCTTAATTGGCACCGGGGAGCTGTTTTTT. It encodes CASSLIGTGELFF.

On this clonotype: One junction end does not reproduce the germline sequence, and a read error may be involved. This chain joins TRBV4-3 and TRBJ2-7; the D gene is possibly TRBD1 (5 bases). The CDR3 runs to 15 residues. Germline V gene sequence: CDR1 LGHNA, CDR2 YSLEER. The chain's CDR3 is CASSQGSQGSYEQNF. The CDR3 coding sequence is TGCGCCAGCAGCCAAGGATCCCAGGGCTCCTACGAGCAGAACTTC.

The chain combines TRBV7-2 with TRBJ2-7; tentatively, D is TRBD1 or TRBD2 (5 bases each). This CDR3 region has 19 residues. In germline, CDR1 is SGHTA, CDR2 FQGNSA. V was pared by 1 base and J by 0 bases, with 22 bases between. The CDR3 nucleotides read TGTGCCAGCAGCTTAGGGGGTCACACCGGGGCAGGGAGCTCCTACGAGCAGTACTTC. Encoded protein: CASSLGGHTGAGSSYEQYF. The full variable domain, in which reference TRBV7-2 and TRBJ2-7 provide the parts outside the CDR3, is GAGVSQSPSNKVTEKGKDVELRCDPISGHTALYWYRQSLGQGLEFLIYFQGNSAPDKSGLPSDRFSAERTGGSVSTLTIQRTQQEDSAVYLCASSLGGHTGAGSSYEQYFGPGTRLTVT.

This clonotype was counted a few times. This CDR3 is CASSLGRDEQYF. CDR3 DNA sequence: TGCGCCAGCAGCTTGGGCAGGGACGAGCAGTACTTC. The chain joins TRBV5-1 to TRBJ2-7; TRBD1 is a possible D gene (5 bases). CDR1 is SGHRS and CDR2 is YFSETQ in the germline V gene. The CDR3 spans 12 residues. Between the trimmed V and J ends, which lost 0 bases and 5 bases, there was a span of 6 bases.

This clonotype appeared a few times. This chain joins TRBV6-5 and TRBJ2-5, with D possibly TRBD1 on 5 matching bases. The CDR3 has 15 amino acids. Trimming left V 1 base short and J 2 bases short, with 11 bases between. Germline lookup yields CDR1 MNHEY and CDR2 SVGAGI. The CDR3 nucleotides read TGTGCCAGCAGTTACTGGGCAGGGCTTCAAGAGACCCAGTACTTC. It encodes CASSYWAGLQETQYF.

Here the CDR3 reads CASSLYPSQGSEQYF. Written as DNA, the CDR3 is TGTGCCAGCAGTTTATACCCTTCCCAAGGGTCCGAGCAGTACTTC. The rearrangement joins TRBV28 to TRBJ2-4; D is undetermined. The DNA end lines up better with TRBJ2-7; the J call may be wrong. This CDR3 region has 15 residues. Germline V gene data show CDR1 as MDHEN and CDR2 as SYDVKM.

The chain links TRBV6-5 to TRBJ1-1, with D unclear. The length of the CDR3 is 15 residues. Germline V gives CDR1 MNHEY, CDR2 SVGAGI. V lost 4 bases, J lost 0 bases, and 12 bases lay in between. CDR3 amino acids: CASSFSVEVNTEAFF. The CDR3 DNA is TGTGCCAGCAGTTTTTCCGTGGAAGTGAACACTGAAGCTTTCTTT.

Written as DNA, the CDR3 is TGTGCCAGCAGACACGGCGTGGCTCTGAATGAGCAGTACTTC. It encodes CASRHGVALNEQYF. The rearrangement joins TRBV7-9 to TRBJ2-4; D unresolved. Per germline, CDR1 SEHNR and CDR2 FQNEAQ (reference sequence). The V gene lost 6 bases and the J gene lost 13 bases, with 22 bases spanning the gap. CDR3 length: 14 residues. Full variable domain (remainder filled in from reference TRBV7-9 and TRBJ2-4): DTGVSQNPRHKITKRGQNVTFRCDPISEHNRLYWYRQTLGQGPEFLTYFQNEAQLEKSRLLSDRFSAERPKGSFSTLEIQRTEQGDSAMYLCASRHGVALNEQYFGAGTRLSVL.